The following is a TCR beta chain sequence with its context. What this receptor recognizes is not known. Per-base qualities were not stored, and no clone one base away is much larger. The cohort was made up of about 610 healthy bone marrow donors. At the time of sampling, every cohort member was nominally healthy, though immune exposures that went unrecorded were likely present. The donor was CMV seronegative and belonged to the group of over 300 seronegative cohort members. Every donor gave a peripheral blood sample, and the peripheral blood mononuclear cells from that sample were used for TCR beta sequencing. Genomic DNA extraction from the blood cell samples was performed with the Qiagen DNeasy Blood Extraction Kit. CDR1 and CDR2, per the germline V gene, are SGHTA and FQGNSA. Here V drops 5 bases and J drops 4 bases, and the junction holds 10 bases not matched to any gene. CDR3 length: 16 amino acids, cysteine to phenylalanine. The read is trimmed to its CDR3 DNA, 48 bases read in frame from base 1.

The entry originates in a study of cytomegalovirus exposure and HLA in healthy donors (dated by TCRdb to the late 2010s). A note on the overall study: An earlier analysis of several hundred of the donors reported about 280 Gb of sequence data and approximately 120 million unique TCR beta sequences obtained from about 170 million T cells. About 310 gigabases of sequencing data and approximately 80 million unique TCR sequences were included in an early release covering about 600 HLA-typed donors. Of the roughly 400 genotyped donors, roughly 85% fell in the genetic ancestry cluster associated with self-reported Caucasian donors. The study aimed to test whether cataloging public T cell receptors could reveal signatures of past pathogen exposure. The T cell repertoires of several hundred subjects were profiled by immunosequencing and related to cytomegalovirus serostatus. In addition to the first cohort of 500 to 850 subjects, a separate validation cohort of approximately 110 different subjects was used. High-throughput TCR immunosequencing, statistical association of individual TCRs with disease status, and machine learning were combined to predict cytomegalovirus infection status. To study patterns of TCR occurrence, a later analysis re-analyzed previously published TCR beta repertoires from around 700 donors and added high-resolution HLA genotyping. Rather than drawing on any new phenotypic data, the later analysis identified candidate immune exposures from TCR beta sequences and the way those sequences occurred across donors. In an earlier analysis of around 540 of the donors, high-throughput TCR beta sequencing was used to judge whether each TCR beta V gene segment behaved as functional or pseudogenic. Donor age, sex, ethnicity and CMV serostatus were collected together with the repertoire data. In a later genetic analysis, genome-wide SNP genotypes for about 55% of the roughly 700 donors were used, and that subset was treated as a discovery cohort. Every discovery cohort repertoire had been produced on one sequencing platform. HLA typing covered class I and class II loci at four-digit resolution. Typing coverage varied by locus: 629-630 donors for A, B, C, DRB1 and DQB1; 500 to 550 for DQA1; more than 600 for DPA1; 400 to 480 for DPB1. Five DR-DQ haplotypes were treated as single units for association and clustering because of strong linkage in the cohort. Across about 370 genotyped donors of the cohort, an average of 235,054 unique TCR beta nucleotide sequences per donor were sequenced, and approximately 19% of those sequences were non-productive. Findings and caveats that apply to the study as a whole: V-gene and J-gene trimming of TCR beta chains was associated with a missense DCLRE1C variant in a later genetic analysis, and the association was replicated in an independent cohort. Broadly in line with IMGT annotations, most TCR beta V segments showed up in productive rearrangements about 87% or about 30% of the time in an earlier analysis of roughly 590 of the donors. Correlated functional status among segregating V segments might reflect linkage disequilibrium, but an unknown experimental factor could not be ruled out. In a later analysis, the rate of TCR association differed among HLA loci, with DRB1 alleles having the most associated TCRs and HLA-C alleles having the fewest. The cohort was sequenced for TCR beta chains only, and without alpha or paired-chain data the features that could be detected were limited. The authors suggested that the approach could potentially be extended to other disease states and immunological phenotypes. A cluster of highly shared sequence variants was judged likely to represent a technical artifact of the sequencing pipeline. In a later analysis, several top co-occurrence clusters were reported to appear linked to parvovirus B19, influenza, CMV and Epstein-Barr virus. The 87-base-pair reads could not distinguish some IMGT-functional V segments, including TRBV6-2 and TRBV6-3, so those segments were excluded. A few of the identified cytomegalovirus-associated TCR beta chains were confirmed in vitro to be specific for cytomegalovirus antigens. Because some donors lacked HLA typing at each locus, the association tests relied only on the typed subset. A further reported finding was that TCR beta sequences accurately predicted the HLA-A and HLA-B alleles for most subjects in the first cohort. Cytomegalovirus status was reported to be diagnosed by the classifier with high specificity and sensitivity in both the original and validation cohorts. In a later analysis, HLA-associated TCR beta chains were found to be more clonally expanded and to have lower generation probabilities than equally common non-associated chains. CMV serostatus was the only immune exposure information available for the cohort. When HLA alleles, especially DR and DQ, strongly co-occurred, TCR associations were difficult to assign to individual alleles. While some public TCRs were present in many individuals, most TCR sequences turned up only very rarely across donors. A later genetic analysis reported fewer N-insertions in productive TCRs among donors in an Asian-associated ancestry cluster than the roughly 690-donor mean. Specific HLA alleles were associated with 15,000 to 20,000 TCR beta sequences at a false discovery rate of 0.05 in a later analysis. According to a later analysis, most CMV-associated TCR beta chains appeared to be HLA-restricted, and the HLA associations seemed to be driven largely by CMV exposure. Sequencing depth was assumed to be roughly uniform across donors in the presence/absence analyses, though that assumption may not hold. The study gave a list of 150 to 200 TCR beta chains associated with cytomegalovirus. Because counts were too low, roughly 16 rarely observed V segments, including chromosome 9 orphons, were left out of the earlier analysis of about 500 of the donors.

Library prep was done by the immunoSEQ multiplex PCR assay. For the multiplex PCR, a mixture combining 60 forward primers for TCR Vbeta segments and 13 reverse primers for TCR Jbeta segments was used. The CDR3 region of rearranged TCR beta genes was amplified from genomic DNA by a multiplex PCR assay. The Illumina HiSeq System was used to sequence the amplified TCR beta libraries as 87-base-pair reads. Under the source paper's analysis protocol: A later analysis counted approximately 74 million unique TCR beta chains across the 550 to 700 repertoires, and some 11 million of these chains were shared by at least two donors. To remove PCR and sequencing errors, raw reads were error-corrected and collapsed into unique sequences using a nearest-neighbor algorithm that merged closely related sequences. CDR3 sequences were aligned to IMGT reference sequences to assign V, D and J gene segments. For a sequence to be retained, at least a six-nucleotide match to both a V gene segment and a J gene segment was required. Rearrangements were classified as productive when the CDR3 lacked stop codons and remained in frame with V and J, and all other rearrangements were classified as non-productive. CDR3 was defined by IMGT convention, running from the second conserved V-encoded cysteine to the conserved J-encoded phenylalanine. In an earlier analysis of around 640 of the donors, sequences lacking an unambiguous match to a single V gene segment were excluded. An earlier analysis of a few hundred of the donors classified V segments as functional when productive rearrangements were above 56.7% and as segregating when the standard deviation between donors was above 5%. To diagnose cytomegalovirus status from the catalog of TCR beta chain sequences, a statistical classification framework was built. A later analysis assigned V and J genes by comparing TCR nucleotide sequences with IMGT/GENE-DB human TR gene sequences. Using the TCRdist pipeline, a later analysis assigned CDR3 sequences along with most-parsimonious VDJ recombination scenarios. In a later analysis, each TCR beta chain was defined by its CDR3 amino acid sequence together with its V-gene family, and reads lacking a unique V-gene family were excluded. In a later analysis, approximately 640 highly shared, low-generation-probability nucleotide sequences were removed to address suspected cross-contamination and a sequencing artifact. For each public chain, a later analysis derived a clonal expansion index from normalized ranks of inferred template counts within each repertoire. In a later analysis, generation probabilities were computed using a VDJ recombination model fitted to out-of-frame rearrangements, and the results were checked against IGoR. Hypergeometric tests were used in a later analysis to score TCR-TCR, TCR-HLA and TCR-CMV co-occurrence, with a repertoire-size bias correction applied to the TCR pairs. A later analysis estimated false discovery rates by permuting HLA or CMV assignments 20 times. A later analysis grouped co-occurring TCRs with DBSCAN, adding TCRdist sequence similarity when clustering within HLA-allele-positive subsets. Repertoires with fewer than 30,000 or more than 120,000 public chains were left out of co-occurrence clustering, as were a few repertoires with anomalous nucleotide sharing. Entries here come from immuneACCESS through TCRdb and include only in-frame sequences with V and J called. Some clones fail to appear in such tables; in the studies checked, an unresolved V gene covers under half of the shortfall, and the cause of the remainder is unknown. V and J calls and clone size come straight from that table; D and trimming were deduced from the DNA. The table for this sample lists roughly 120,000 clones; 78% of them were counted only once. In total, the top ten clones hold 1.3% of the sample.

The TCR comes from a young woman in good health and CMV-seronegative. Sequenced material: PBMCs. Here the chain combines TRBV7-2 and TRBJ2-4; 8 middle bases align to TRBD2. The DNA reads as follows: TGTGCCAGCAGCCCGTACGGCGCGGGAGGTAAAAACATTCAGTACTTC. The resulting protein is CASSPYGAGGKNIQYF.